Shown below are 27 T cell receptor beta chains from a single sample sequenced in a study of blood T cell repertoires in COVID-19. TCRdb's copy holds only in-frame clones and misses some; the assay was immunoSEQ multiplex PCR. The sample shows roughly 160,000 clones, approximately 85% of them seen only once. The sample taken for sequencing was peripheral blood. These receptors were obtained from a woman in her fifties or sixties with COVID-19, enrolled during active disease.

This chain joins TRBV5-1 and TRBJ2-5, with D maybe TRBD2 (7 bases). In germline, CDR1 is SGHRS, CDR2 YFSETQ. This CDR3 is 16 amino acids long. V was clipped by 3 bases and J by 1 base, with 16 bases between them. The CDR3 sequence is CASSWGLADPQETQYF. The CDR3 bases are TGCGCCAGCAGCTGGGGGCTAGCGGACCCCCAAGAGACCCAGTACTTC. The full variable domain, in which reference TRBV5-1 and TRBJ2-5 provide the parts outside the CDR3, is KAGVTQTPRYLIKTRGQQVTLSCSPISGHRSVSWYQQTPGQGLQFLFEYFSETQRNKGNFPGRFSGRQFSNSRSEMNVSTLELGDSALYLCASSWGLADPQETQYFGPGTRLLVL.

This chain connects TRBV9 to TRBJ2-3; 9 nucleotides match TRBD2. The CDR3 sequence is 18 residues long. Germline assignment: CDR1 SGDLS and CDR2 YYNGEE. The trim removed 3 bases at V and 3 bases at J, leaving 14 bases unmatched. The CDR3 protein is CASSGGQTLAGRTDTQYF. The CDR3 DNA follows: TGTGCCAGCAGCGGGGGACAGACTCTAGCGGGGCGTACAGATACGCAGTATTTT.

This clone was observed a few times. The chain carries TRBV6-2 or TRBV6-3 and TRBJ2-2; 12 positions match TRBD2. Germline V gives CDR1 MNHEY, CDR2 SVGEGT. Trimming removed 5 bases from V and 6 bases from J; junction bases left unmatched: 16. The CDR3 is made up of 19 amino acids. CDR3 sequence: CASSTTGLAGKGSAGELFF. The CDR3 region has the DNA TGTGCCAGCAGTACGACAGGACTAGCGGGAAAGGGATCGGCCGGGGAGCTGTTTTTT.

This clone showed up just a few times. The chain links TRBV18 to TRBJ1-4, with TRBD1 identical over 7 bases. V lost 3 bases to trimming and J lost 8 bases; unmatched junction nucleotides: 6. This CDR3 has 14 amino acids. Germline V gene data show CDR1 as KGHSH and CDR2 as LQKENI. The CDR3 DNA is TGTGCCAGCTCACCTCCGACAGGGCGCGAAAAACTGTTTTTT. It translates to CASSPPTGREKLFF.

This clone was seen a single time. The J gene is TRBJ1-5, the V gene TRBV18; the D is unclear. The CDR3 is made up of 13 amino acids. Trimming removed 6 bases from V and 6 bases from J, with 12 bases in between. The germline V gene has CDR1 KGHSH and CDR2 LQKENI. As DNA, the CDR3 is TGTGCCAGCTCTTCTCAGAACCTTCAGCCCCAGCATTTT. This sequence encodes CASSSQNLQPQHF.

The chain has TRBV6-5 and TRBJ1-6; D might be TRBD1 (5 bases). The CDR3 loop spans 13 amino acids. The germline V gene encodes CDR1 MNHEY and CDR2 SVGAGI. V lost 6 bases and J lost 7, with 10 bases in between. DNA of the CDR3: TGTGCCAGCAGCCCGCGACAGAATTCACCCCTCCACTTT. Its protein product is CASSPRQNSPLHF.

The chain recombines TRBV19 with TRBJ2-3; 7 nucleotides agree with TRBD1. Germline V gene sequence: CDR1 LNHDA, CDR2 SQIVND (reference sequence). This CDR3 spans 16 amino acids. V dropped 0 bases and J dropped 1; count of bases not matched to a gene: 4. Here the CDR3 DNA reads TGTGCCAGTAGTATAGAACAGGGGTTCGGCACAGATACGCAGTATTTT. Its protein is CASSIEQGFGTDTQYF.

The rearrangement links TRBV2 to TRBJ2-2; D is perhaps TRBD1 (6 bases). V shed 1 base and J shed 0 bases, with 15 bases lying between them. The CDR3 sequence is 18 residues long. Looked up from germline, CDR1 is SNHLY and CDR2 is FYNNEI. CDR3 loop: CASSEGRSDRPNTGELFF. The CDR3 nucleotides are TGTGCCAGCAGTGAAGGTCGCTCCGACAGGCCGAACACCGGGGAGCTGTTTTTT.

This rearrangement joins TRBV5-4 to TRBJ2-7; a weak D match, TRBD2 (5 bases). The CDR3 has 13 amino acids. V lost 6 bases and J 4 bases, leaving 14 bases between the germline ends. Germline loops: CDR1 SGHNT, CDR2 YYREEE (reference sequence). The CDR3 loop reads CASTRGSGYEQYF. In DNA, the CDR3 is TGTGCCAGCACCCGAGGGTCCGGGTACGAGCAGTACTTC.

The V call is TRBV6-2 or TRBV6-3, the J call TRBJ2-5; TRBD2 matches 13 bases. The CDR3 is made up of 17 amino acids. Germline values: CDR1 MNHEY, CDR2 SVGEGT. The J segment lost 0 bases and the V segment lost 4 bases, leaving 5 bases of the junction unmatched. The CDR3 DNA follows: TGTGCCAGCAGTTGGACTAGCGGGGGACTGTACCAAGAGACCCAGTACTTC. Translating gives CASSWTSGGLYQETQYF.

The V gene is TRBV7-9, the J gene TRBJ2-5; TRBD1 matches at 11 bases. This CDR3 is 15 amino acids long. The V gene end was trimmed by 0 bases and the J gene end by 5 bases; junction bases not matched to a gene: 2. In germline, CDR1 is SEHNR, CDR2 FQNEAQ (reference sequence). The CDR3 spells CASSLARTGGETQYF. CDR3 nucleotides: TGTGCCAGCAGCTTAGCGAGGACAGGGGGCGAGACCCAGTACTTC.

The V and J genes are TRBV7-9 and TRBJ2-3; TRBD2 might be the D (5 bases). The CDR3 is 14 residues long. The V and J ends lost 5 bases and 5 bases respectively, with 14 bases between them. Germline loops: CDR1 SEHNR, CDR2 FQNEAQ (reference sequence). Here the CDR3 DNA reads TGTGCCAGCAGCCTTAGGGAGCTGCAAGATACGCAGTATTTT. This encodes CASSLRELQDTQYF.

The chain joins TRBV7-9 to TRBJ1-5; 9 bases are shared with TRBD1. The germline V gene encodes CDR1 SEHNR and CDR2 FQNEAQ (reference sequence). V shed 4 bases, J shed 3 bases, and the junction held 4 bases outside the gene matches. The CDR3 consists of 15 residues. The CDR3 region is CASSSWTGVNQPQHF. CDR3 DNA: TGTGCCAGCAGCTCTTGGACAGGGGTCAATCAGCCCCAGCATTTT.

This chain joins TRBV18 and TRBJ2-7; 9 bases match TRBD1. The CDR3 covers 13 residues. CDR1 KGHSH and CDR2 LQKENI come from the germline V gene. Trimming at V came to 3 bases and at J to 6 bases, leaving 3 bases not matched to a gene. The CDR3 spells CASSPGQGSEQYV. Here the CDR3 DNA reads TGTGCCAGCTCACCGGGACAGGGTAGCGAGCAGTACGTC.

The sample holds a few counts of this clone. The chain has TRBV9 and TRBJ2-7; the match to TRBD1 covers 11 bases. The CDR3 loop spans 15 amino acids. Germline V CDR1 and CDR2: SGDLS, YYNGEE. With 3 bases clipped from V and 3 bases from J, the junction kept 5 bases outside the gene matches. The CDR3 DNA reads TGTGCCAGCAGCGCCGGGACAGGGGGATTCTACGAGCAGTACTTC. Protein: CASSAGTGGFYEQYF.

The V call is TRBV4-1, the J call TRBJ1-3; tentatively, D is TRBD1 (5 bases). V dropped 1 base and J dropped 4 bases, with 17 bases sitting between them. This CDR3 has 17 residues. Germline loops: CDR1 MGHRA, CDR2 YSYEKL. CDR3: CASSQGRVTVLGNTIYF. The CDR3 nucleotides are TGCGCCAGCAGCCAAGGAAGGGTGACAGTCCTCGGAAACACCATATATTTT.

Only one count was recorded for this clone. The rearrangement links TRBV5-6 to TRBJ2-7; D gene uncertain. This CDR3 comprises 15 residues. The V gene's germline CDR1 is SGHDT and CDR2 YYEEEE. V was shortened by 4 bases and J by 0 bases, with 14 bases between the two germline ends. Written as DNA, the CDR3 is TGTGCCAGCAGCCTAGGTTTAGCTAGCTCCTACGAGCAGTACGTC. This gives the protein CASSLGLASSYEQYV.

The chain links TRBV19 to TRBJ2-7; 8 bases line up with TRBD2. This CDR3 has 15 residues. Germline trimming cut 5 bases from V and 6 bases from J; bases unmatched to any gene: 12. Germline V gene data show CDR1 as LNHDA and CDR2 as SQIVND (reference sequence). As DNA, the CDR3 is TGTGCCAGTAGTCCGAGGACTAGCAAGGTCACCGAGCAGTACTTC. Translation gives CASSPRTSKVTEQYF. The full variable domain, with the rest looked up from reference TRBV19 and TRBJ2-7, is DGGITQSPKYLFRKEGQNVTLSCEQNLNHDAMYWYRQDPGQGLRLIYYSQIVNDFQKGDIAEGYSVSREKKESFPLTVTSAQKNPTAFYLCASSPRTSKVTEQYFGPGTRLTVT.

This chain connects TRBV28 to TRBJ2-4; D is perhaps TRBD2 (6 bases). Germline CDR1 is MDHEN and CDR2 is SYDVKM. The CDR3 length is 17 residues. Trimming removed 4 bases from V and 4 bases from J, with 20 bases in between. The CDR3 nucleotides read TGTGCCAGCAGTTCTTTTCCCTCCCGGGGAGGAAAAAACATTCAGTACTTC. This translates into CASSSFPSRGGKNIQYF.

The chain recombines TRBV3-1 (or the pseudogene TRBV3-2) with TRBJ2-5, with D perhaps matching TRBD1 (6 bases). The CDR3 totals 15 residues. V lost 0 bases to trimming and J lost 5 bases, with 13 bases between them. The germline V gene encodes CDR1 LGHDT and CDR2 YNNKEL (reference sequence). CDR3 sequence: CASSQDAGGWETQYF. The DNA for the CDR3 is TGTGCCAGCAGCCAAGATGCTGGGGGCTGGGAGACCCAGTACTTC.

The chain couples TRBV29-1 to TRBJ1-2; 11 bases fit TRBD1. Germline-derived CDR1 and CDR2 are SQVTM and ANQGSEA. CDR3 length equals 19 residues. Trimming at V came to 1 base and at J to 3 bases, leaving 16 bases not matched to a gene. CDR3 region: CSVEAAPDRGRLMDYGYTF. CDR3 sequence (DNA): TGCAGCGTTGAAGCCGCCCCGGACAGGGGGCGTTTAATGGACTATGGCTACACCTTC. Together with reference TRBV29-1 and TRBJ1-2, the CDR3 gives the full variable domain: SAVISQKPSRDICQRGTSLTIQCQVDSQVTMMFWYRQQPGQSLTLIATANQGSEATYESGFVIDKFPISRPNLTFSTLTVSNMSPEDSSIYLCSVEAAPDRGRLMDYGYTFGSGTRLTVV.

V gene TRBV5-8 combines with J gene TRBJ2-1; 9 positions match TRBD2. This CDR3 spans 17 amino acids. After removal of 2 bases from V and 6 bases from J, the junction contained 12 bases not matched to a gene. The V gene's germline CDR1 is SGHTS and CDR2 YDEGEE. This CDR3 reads CASSLNLVLAGANEQFF. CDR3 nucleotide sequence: TGTGCCAGCAGCTTAAACCTCGTTTTAGCGGGAGCCAATGAGCAGTTCTTC.

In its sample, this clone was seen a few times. The CDR3 DNA reads TGTGCCAGCAGCTCCTCTAGCACGGGAGGGCCGCGGGGTGAGCAGTTCTTC. This translates into CASSSSSTGGPRGEQFF. The chain recombines TRBV11-2 with TRBJ2-1; 8 bases are shared with TRBD2. J lost 9 bases, V lost 4 bases, and 17 bases had no gene match. Germline V CDR1 and CDR2: SGHAT, FQNNGV. The CDR3 loop spans 17 amino acids.

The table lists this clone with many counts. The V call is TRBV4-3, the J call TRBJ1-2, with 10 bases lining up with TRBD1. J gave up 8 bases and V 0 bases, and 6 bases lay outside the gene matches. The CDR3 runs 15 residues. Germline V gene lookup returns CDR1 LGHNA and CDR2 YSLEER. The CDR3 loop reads CASSQDPRTGGGYTF. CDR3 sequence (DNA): TGCGCCAGCAGCCAAGATCCCCGGACAGGGGGAGGCTACACCTTC.

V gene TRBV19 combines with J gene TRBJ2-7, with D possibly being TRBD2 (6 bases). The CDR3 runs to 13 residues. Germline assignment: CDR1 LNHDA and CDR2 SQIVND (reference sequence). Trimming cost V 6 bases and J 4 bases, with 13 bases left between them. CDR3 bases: TGTGCCAGTAGCCCCGCTAGCGCATACGAGCAGTACTTC. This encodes CASSPASAYEQYF.

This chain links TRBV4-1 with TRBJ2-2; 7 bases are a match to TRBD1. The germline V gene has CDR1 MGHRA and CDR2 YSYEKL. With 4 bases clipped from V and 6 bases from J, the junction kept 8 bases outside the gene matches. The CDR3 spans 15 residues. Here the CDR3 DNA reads TGCGCCAGCAGCCGCGACAGGGACGGGGCCGGGGAGCTGTTTTTT. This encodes CASSRDRDGAGELFF.

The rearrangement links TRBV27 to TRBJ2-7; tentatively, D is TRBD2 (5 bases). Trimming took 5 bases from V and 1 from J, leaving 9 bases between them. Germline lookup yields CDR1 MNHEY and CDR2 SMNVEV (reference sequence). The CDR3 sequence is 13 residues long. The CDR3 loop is CASSPRGSYEQYV. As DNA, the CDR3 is TGTGCCAGCAGTCCCCGGGGTTCCTACGAGCAGTACGTC.